The 19 T cell receptor beta chains in this list originate from one sample, sequenced in a study of graft-versus-host responses after intestinal transplantation. Clones were sequenced by immunoSEQ multiplex PCR, and TCRdb holds only the in-frame ones, with some missing. The data show around 23,000 clones, around 94% seen once. The specimen comprised PBMCs, sampled around 29 days after intestinal transplant. These receptors originate from a human patient who received an intestinal transplant, so some T cells may come from the graft donor.

CDR3 region: CASSVSVGDLGYEQYF. The CDR3 region has the DNA TGTGCCAGCAGCGTCTCGGTGGGGGACCTTGGATACGAGCAGTACTTC. The chain employs TRBV13 and TRBJ2-5; D possibly uses TRBD1 or TRBD2 (5 bases each). The tail of the sequence fits TRBJ2-7 better, so the J call may be wrong. This CDR3 has 16 residues. Germline V lookup: CDR1 PRHDT, CDR2 FYEKMQ (reference sequence).

The genes are TRBV4-1 and TRBJ2-1; D remains unclear. V was trimmed by 0 bases and J by 10 bases, leaving 4 bases between them. The CDR3 sequence is 11 residues long. The germline gives CDR1 MGHRA, CDR2 YSYEKL. The CDR3 DNA reads as TGCGCCAGCAGCCAAGATCGAGAGCAGTTCTTC. Translating gives CASSQDREQFF.

The chain carries TRBV15 and TRBJ1-6; D gene unclear. This CDR3 comprises 12 residues. V shed 3 bases and J shed 7 bases, with 4 bases lying between them. The germline CDR1 and CDR2 sequences are LNHNV and YYDKDF (reference sequence). The CDR3 loop is CATSSLNSPLHF. The CDR3 DNA follows: TGTGCCACCAGCAGTCTAAATTCACCCCTCCACTTT.

The CDR3 region is CASRVTGGNGYTF. The CDR3 DNA reads as TGTGCCAGTAGAGTGACAGGGGGAAATGGCTACACCTTC. This sequence joins TRBV19 and TRBJ1-2; TRBD1 aligns across 9 bases. Germline CDR1 and CDR2: LNHDA and SQIVND (reference sequence). The V gene end was trimmed by 6 bases and the J gene end by 6 bases; junction bases not matched to a gene: 5. The CDR3 totals 13 residues.

The chain links TRBV5-1 to TRBJ2-5; a possible D gene is TRBD1 (5 bases). This CDR3 spans 14 amino acids. V was clipped by 0 bases and J by 5 bases, with 11 bases between them. Germline V gene sequence: CDR1 SGHRS, CDR2 YFSETQ. Here the CDR3 DNA reads TGCGCCAGCAGCTTGGCCGTGGGGCTGGAGACCCAGTACTTC. This codes for CASSLAVGLETQYF. Looking up the rest from reference TRBV5-1 and TRBJ2-5 gives the full variable domain: KAGVTQTPRYLIKTRGQQVTLSCSPISGHRSVSWYQQTPGQGLQFLFEYFSETQRNKGNFPGRFSGRQFSNSRSEMNVSTLELGDSALYLCASSLAVGLETQYFGPGTRLLVL.

V and J are TRBV28 and TRBJ2-7; D possibly corresponds to TRBD1 (6 bases). Germline V gives CDR1 MDHEN, CDR2 SYDVKM. The ends were cut back, 3 bases at V and 6 bases at J, with 6 bases in the middle. The CDR3 totals 11 residues. This CDR3 is CASSFRGEQYF. DNA of the CDR3: TGTGCCAGCAGTTTCAGGGGCGAGCAGTACTTC.

This rearrangement joins TRBV5-1 to TRBJ2-1, with unresolved D. CDR3 length: 13 amino acids. The germline V gene has CDR1 SGHRS and CDR2 YFSETQ. The V end was cut by 0 bases, the J end by 4 bases, with 5 bases between. In DNA form, the CDR3 reads TGCGCCAGCAGCTTGGGAGTTTACAATGAGCAGTTCTTC. Protein: CASSLGVYNEQFF.

J is TRBJ2-3 and V is TRBV21-1; TRBD2 is the table's D call and was not checked against the DNA. TRBV21-1 is flagged as a pseudogene. The CDR3 spans 16 residues. In DNA form, the CDR3 reads TGTGCCAGCAGCAAATCAAGCGTCCCTAGCACAGATACGCAGTATTTT. This sequence encodes CASSKSSVPSTDTQYF.

This chain links TRBV10-2 with TRBJ1-2, with TRBD1 matching 7 bases. Germline V gene lookup returns CDR1 WSHSY and CDR2 SAAADI. The CDR3 consists of 12 residues. The V segment lost 8 bases and the J segment 13 bases; nucleotides outside the gene matches: 13. CDR3 nucleotides: TGCGCCAGCGGAAAGACAGGGCCTCGGGTCACCTTC. Translation gives CASGKTGPRVTF.

This clone was detected only once. The V gene is TRBV15, the J gene TRBJ2-3; 10 nucleotides match TRBD1. The CDR3 loop spans 16 amino acids. The germline gives CDR1 LNHNV, CDR2 YYDKDF (reference sequence). J lost 0 bases, V lost 5 bases, and 5 bases had no gene match. The CDR3 sequence: CATSGGTGASTDTQYF. CDR3 sequence (DNA): TGTGCCACCAGCGGCGGGACAGGGGCTAGCACAGATACGCAGTATTTT. The whole variable domain, filled in from reference TRBV15 and TRBJ2-3, reads DAMVIQNPRYQVTQFGKPVTLSCSQTLNHNVMYWYQQKSSQAPKLLFHYYDKDFNNEADTPDNFQSRRPNTSFCFLDIRSPGLGDTAMYLCATSGGTGASTDTQYFGPGTRLTVL.

V usage is TRBV5-5 and J usage is TRBJ1-5; D unclear. V was cut by 1 base and J by 1 base, with 3 bases left in between. The germline V gene encodes CDR1 SGHKS and CDR2 YYEKEE (reference sequence). This CDR3 has 13 residues. DNA for the CDR3: TGTGCCAGCAGCTTGAGGAGCAATCAGCCCCAGCATTTT. It specifies CASSLRSNQPQHF. The full variable domain, completed using reference TRBV5-5 and TRBJ1-5, is DAGVTQSPTHLIKTRGQQVTLRCSPISGHKSVSWYQQVLGQGPQFIFQYYEKEERGRGNFPDRFSARQFPNYSSELNVNALLLGDSALYLCASSLRSNQPQHFGDGTRLSIL.

The J gene is TRBJ2-2, the V gene TRBV6-6; unclear D gene. From germline, CDR1 is MNHNY and CDR2 SVGAGI (reference sequence). The CDR3 is made up of 15 amino acids. Trimming stripped 5 bases from V and 1 base from J, with 11 bases between. CDR3 nucleotide sequence: TGTGCCAGCAGTGTAAAAGAGCTGAACACCGGGGAGCTGTTTTTT. It is translated as CASSVKELNTGELFF.

This clone was seen once. The chain is built from TRBV18 and TRBJ1-2, with D maybe TRBD1 (6 bases). The V end lost 6 bases, the J end lost 6 bases, and 23 bases lay between the germline ends. Germline lookup yields CDR1 KGHSH and CDR2 LQKENI. The CDR3 is made up of 16 amino acids. CDR3 loop: CASSVVDSHLGDGYTF. Written as DNA, the CDR3 is TGTGCCAGCTCCGTCGTGGACAGTCACCTTGGGGATGGCTACACCTTC.

The V call is TRBV5-6, the J call TRBJ1-5; D gene uncertain. The CDR3 totals 15 residues. The germline V and J ends were trimmed by 2 bases and 0 bases, with 9 bases remaining between them. CDR1 is SGHDT, CDR2 YYEEEE, per germline. As DNA, the CDR3 is TGTGCCAGCAGCTTCGGAGGGTCTAGCAATCAGCCCCAGCATTTT. It yields the protein CASSFGGSSNQPQHF.

V and J are TRBV2 and TRBJ2-5; D tentatively fits TRBD1 or TRBD2 (6 bases each). CDR1 and CDR2 (germline): SNHLY, FYNNEI. This CDR3 spans 13 amino acids. V gave up 6 bases and J gave up 5 bases, with 13 bases separating them. For the CDR3, the DNA is TGTGCCAGCAGAGGGGGGACACTTGAGACCCAGTACTTC. Translating it yields CASRGGTLETQYF.

This chain connects TRBV4-1 to TRBJ1-4, with D possibly being TRBD1 (6 bases). Looked up from germline, CDR1 is MGHRA and CDR2 is YSYEKL. CDR3 size: 17 residues. V was trimmed by 0 bases and J by 4 bases, leaving 15 bases between them. The chain's CDR3 is CASSQEGAGRINEKLFF. The CDR3 DNA reads TGCGCCAGCAGCCAAGAGGGGGCAGGACGGATTAATGAAAAACTGTTTTTT.

The chain combines TRBV11-2 with TRBJ2-2, with a weak D call TRBD1 (5 bases). The V gene lost 5 bases and the J gene lost 5 bases, with 21 bases spanning the gap. Germline assignment: CDR1 SGHAT and CDR2 FQNNGV. This CDR3 is 17 amino acids long. The chain's CDR3 is CASSVGDGQGSTGELFF. CDR3 sequence (DNA): TGTGCCAGCAGCGTAGGCGACGGGCAGGGATCAACCGGGGAGCTGTTTTTT.

The genes are TRBV2 and TRBJ2-5; D call uncertain. The CDR3 totals 14 residues. In germline, CDR1 is SNHLY, CDR2 FYNNEI. V lost 7 bases to trimming and J lost 3 bases, with 15 bases between them. CDR3 amino acids: CASKDQPAEETQYF. CDR3 coding DNA: TGTGCCAGCAAAGATCAACCGGCAGAAGAGACCCAGTACTTC.

This chain uses TRBV18 with TRBJ1-4; a weak D match, TRBD1 (6 bases). V was pared by 3 bases and J by 0 bases, with 14 bases between. This CDR3 is 17 amino acids long. The germline CDR1 and CDR2 sequences are KGHSH and LQKENI. The CDR3 region is CASSPQRTATTNEKLFF. CDR3 coding DNA: TGTGCCAGCTCACCTCAAAGGACAGCTACAACTAATGAAAAACTGTTTTTT.